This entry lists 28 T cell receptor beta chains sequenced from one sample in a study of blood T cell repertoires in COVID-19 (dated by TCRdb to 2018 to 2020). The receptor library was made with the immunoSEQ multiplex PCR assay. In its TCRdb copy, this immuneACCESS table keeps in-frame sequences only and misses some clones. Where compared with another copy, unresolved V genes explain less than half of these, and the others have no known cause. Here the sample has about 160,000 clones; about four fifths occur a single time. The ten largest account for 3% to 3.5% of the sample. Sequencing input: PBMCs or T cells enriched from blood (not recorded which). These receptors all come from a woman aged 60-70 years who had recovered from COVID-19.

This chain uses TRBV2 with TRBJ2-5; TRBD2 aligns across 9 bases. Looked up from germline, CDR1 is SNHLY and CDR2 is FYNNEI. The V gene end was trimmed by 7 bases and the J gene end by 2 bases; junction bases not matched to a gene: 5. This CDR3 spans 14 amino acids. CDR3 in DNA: TGTGCCAGCACCCTAGCGGGGAATCAAGAGACCCAGTACTTC. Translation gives CASTLAGNQETQYF.

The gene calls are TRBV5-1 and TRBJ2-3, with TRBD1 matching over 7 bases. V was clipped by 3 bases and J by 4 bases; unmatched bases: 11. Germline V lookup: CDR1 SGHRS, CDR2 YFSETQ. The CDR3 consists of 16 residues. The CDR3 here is CASSYNRGATSDTQYF. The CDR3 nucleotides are TGCGCCAGCAGCTACAACAGGGGTGCGACCTCAGATACGCAGTATTTT.

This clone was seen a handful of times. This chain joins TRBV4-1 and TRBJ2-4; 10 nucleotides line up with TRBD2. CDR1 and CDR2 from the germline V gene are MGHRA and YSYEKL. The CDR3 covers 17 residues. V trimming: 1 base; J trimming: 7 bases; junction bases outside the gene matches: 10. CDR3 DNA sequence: TGCGCCAGCAGCCAAGGCCCCTTTAGCGGGGGGCTGAACATTCAGTACTTC. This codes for CASSQGPFSGGLNIQYF.

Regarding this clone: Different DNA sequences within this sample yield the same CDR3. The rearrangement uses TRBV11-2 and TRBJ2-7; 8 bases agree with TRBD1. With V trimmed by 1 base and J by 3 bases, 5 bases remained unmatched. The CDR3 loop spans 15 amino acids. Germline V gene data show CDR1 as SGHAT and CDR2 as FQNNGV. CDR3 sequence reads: CASSLAGQGVYEQYF. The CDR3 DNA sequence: TGTGCCAGCAGCTTAGCCGGACAGGGAGTCTACGAGCAGTACTTC.

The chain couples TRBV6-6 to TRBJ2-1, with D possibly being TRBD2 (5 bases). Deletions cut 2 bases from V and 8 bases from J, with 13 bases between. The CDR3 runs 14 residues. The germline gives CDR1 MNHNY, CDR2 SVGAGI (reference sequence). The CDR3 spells CASSYGRARDEQFF. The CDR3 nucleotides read TGTGCCAGCAGTTACGGGCGGGCCCGGGATGAGCAGTTCTTC.

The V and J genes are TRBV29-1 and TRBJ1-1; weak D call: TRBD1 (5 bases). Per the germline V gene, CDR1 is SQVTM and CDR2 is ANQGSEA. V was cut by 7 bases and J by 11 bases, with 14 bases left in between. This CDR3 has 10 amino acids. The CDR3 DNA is TGCAGCGGCGGGGGGACCAGGGCTTTCTTT. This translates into CSGGGTRAFF.

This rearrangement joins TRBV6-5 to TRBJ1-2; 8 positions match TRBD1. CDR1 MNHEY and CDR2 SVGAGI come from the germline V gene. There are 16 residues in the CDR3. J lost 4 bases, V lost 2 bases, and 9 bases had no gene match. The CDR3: CASSYRRTGPTYGYTF. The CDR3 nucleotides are TGTGCCAGCAGTTACCGACGGACAGGGCCCACCTATGGCTACACCTTC.

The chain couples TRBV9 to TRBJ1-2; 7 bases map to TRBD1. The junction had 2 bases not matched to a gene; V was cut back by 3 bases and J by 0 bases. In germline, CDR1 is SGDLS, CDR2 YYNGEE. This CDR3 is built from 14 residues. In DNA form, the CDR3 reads TGTGCCAGCAGCGCCACAGGGGCTAACTATGGCTACACCTTC. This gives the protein CASSATGANYGYTF. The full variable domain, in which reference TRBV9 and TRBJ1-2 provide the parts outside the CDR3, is DSGVTQTPKHLITATGQRVTLRCSPRSGDLSVYWYQQSLDQGLQFLIQYYNGEERAKGNILERFSAQQFPDLHSELNLSSLELGDSALYFCASSATGANYGYTFGSGTRLTVV.

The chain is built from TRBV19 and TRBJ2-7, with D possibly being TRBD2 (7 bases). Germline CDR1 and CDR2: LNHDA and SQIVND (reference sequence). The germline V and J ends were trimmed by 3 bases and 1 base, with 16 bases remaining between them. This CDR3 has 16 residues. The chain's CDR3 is CASSIRAGAKSYEQYF. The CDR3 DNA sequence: TGTGCCAGTAGTATTCGGGCGGGGGCGAAGTCCTACGAGCAGTACTTC.

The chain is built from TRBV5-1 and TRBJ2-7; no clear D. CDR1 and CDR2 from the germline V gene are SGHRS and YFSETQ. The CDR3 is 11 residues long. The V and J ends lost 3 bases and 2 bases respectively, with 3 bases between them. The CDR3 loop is CASSSTYEQYF. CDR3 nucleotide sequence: TGCGCCAGCAGCTCCACCTACGAGCAGTACTTC. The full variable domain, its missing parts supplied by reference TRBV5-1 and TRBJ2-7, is KAGVTQTPRYLIKTRGQQVTLSCSPISGHRSVSWYQQTPGQGLQFLFEYFSETQRNKGNFPGRFSGRQFSNSRSEMNVSTLELGDSALYLCASSSTYEQYFGPGTRLTVT.

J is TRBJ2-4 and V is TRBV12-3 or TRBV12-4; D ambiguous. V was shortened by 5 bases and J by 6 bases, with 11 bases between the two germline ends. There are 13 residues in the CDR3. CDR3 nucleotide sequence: TGTGCCAGCAGTCCATCTTCGAGAAACATTCAGTACTTC. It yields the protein CASSPSSRNIQYF.

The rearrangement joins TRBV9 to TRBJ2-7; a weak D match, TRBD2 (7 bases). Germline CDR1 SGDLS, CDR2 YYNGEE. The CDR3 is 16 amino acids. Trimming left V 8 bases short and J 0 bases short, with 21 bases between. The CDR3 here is CASPHGGGGISYEQYF. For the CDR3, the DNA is TGTGCCAGTCCCCACGGGGGAGGGGGAATCTCCTACGAGCAGTACTTC. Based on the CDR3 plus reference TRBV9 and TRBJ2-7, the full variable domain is DSGVTQTPKHLITATGQRVTLRCSPRSGDLSVYWYQQSLDQGLQFLIQYYNGEERAKGNILERFSAQQFPDLHSELNLSSLELGDSALYFCASPHGGGGISYEQYFGPGTRLTVT.

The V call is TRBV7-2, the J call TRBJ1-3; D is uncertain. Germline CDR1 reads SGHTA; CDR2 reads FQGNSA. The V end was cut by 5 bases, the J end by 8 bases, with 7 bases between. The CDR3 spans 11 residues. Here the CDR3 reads CASSHRDTIYF. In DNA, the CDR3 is TGTGCCAGCAGCCACAGAGACACCATATATTTT.

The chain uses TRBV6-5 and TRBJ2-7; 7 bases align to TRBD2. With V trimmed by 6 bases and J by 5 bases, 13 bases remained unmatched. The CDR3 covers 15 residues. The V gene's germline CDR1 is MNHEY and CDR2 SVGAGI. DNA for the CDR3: TGTGCCAGCAGCCCCGACTTTGGGGGGAGGGACGAGCAGTACTTC. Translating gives CASSPDFGGRDEQYF.

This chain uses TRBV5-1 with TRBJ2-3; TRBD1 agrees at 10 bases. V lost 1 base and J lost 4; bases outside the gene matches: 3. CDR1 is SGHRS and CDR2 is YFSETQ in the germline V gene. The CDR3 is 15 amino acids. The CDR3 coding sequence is TGCGCCAGCAGCTTGTTAGGACAGGGGGCAGATACGCAGTATTTT. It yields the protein CASSLLGQGADTQYF.

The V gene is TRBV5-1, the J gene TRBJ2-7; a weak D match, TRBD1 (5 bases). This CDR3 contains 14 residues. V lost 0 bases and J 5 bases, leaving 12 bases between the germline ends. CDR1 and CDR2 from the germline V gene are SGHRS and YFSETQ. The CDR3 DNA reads TGCGCCAGCAGCTTGGTTAGGCAGGGCGACGAGCAGTACTTC. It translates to CASSLVRQGDEQYF.

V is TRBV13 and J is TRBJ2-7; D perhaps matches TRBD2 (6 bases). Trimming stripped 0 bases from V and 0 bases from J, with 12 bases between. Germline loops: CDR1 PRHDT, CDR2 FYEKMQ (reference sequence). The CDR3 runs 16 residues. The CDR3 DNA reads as TGTGCCAGCAGCTTAGGCCACGGGGGACTCTCCTACGAGCAGTACTTC. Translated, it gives CASSLGHGGLSYEQYF.

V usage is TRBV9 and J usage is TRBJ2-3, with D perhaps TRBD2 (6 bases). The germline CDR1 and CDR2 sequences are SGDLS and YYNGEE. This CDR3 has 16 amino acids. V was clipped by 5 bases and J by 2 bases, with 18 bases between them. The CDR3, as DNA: TGTGCCAGCAGTGGCCCGCATGGGGGGAACACAGATACGCAGTATTTT. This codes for CASSGPHGGNTDTQYF. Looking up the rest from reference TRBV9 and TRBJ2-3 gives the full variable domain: DSGVTQTPKHLITATGQRVTLRCSPRSGDLSVYWYQQSLDQGLQFLIQYYNGEERAKGNILERFSAQQFPDLHSELNLSSLELGDSALYFCASSGPHGGNTDTQYFGPGTRLTVL.

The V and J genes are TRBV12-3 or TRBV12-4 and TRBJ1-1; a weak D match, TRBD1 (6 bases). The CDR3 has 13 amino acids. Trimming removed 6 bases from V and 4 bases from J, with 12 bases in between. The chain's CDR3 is CASSKGGGTEAFF. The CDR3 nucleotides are TGTGCCAGCAGCAAAGGGGGGGGCACTGAAGCTTTCTTT.

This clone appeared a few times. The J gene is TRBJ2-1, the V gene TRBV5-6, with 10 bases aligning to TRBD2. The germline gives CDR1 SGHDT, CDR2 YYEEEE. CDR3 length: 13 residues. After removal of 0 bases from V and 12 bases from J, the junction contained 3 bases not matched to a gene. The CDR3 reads CASSLGSSGGQFF. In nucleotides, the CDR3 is TGTGCCAGCAGCTTGGGGTCTAGCGGGGGGCAGTTCTTC.

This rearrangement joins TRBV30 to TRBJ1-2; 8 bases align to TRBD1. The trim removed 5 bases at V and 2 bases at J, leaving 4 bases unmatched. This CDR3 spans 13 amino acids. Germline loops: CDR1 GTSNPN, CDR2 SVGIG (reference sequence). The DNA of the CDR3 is TGTGCCTGGGTCCGACAGGGGAACTATGGCTACACCTTC. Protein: CAWVRQGNYGYTF.

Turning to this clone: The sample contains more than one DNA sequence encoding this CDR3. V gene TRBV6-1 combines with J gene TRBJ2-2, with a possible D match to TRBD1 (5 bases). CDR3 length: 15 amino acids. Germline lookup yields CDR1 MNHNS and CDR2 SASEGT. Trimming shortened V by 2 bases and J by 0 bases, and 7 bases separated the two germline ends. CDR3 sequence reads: CASSERGANTGELFF. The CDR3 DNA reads TGTGCCAGCAGTGAAAGGGGCGCGAACACCGGGGAGCTGTTTTTT.

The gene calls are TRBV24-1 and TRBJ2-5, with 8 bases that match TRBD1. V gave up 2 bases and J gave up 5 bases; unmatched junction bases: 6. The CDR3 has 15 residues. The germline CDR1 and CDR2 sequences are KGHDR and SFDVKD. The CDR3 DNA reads TGTGCCACCAGTGATTCGGGACAGGTCCGGGAGACCCAGTACTTC. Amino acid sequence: CATSDSGQVRETQYF.

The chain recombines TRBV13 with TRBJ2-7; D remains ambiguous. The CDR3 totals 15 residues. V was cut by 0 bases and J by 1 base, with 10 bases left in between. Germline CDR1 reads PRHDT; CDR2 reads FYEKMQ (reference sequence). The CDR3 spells CASSLGQDWSYEQYF. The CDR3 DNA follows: TGTGCCAGCAGCTTAGGGCAGGATTGGTCCTACGAGCAGTACTTC.

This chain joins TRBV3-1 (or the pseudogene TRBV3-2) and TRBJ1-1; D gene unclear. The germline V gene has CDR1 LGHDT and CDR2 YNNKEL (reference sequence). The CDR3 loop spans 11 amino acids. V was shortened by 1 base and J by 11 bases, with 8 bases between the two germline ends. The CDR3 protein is CASSQAGRAFF. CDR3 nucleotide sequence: TGTGCCAGCAGCCAAGCAGGCCGGGCTTTCTTT.

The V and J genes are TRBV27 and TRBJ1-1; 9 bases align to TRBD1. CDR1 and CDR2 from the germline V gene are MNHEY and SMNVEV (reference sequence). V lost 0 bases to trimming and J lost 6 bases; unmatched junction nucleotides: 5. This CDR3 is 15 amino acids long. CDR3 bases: TGTGCCAGCAGTTTATCGCGACAGGGGGGCGCTGAAGCTTTCTTT. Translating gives CASSLSRQGGAEAFF.

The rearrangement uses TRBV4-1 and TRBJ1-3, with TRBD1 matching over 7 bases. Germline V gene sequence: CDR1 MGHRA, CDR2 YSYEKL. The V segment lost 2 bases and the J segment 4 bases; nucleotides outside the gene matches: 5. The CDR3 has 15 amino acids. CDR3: CASSQNRGFGNTIYF. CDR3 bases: TGCGCCAGCAGCCAAAACAGGGGATTCGGAAACACCATATATTTT.

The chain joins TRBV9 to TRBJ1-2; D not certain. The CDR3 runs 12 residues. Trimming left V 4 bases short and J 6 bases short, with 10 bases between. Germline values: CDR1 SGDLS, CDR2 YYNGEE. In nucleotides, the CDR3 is TGTGCCAGCAGCTTACTCCTTAATGGCTACACCTTC. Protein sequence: CASSLLLNGYTF.